These 31 T cell receptor beta chains were sequenced from one sample in a study of blood T cell repertoires in COVID-19. Here immunoSEQ multiplex PCR was the method, and the copy in TCRdb shows in-frame clones only, minus some. The sample records 130,000 to 150,000 clones, roughly 90% being singletons. The sample comprised peripheral blood. The receptors here all came from a human donor in a cohort sampled during active COVID-19.

This clone is a singleton in its sample. The V call is TRBV29-1, the J call TRBJ2-1; TRBD2 matches at 7 bases. The CDR3 is 17 residues long. V dropped 4 bases and J dropped 6; count of bases not matched to a gene: 18. Germline lookup yields CDR1 SQVTM and CDR2 ANQGSEA. This chain's CDR3 is CSVVGFTSDLLSNEQFF. The CDR3, as DNA: TGCAGCGTTGTAGGGTTTACTAGCGATCTTCTATCCAATGAGCAGTTCTTC.

The V gene is TRBV6-5, the J gene TRBJ2-1; D is possibly TRBD1 (5 bases). Trimming shortened V by 0 bases and J by 6 bases, and 9 bases separated the two germline ends. In germline, CDR1 is MNHEY, CDR2 SVGAGI. CDR3 length: 14 residues. DNA of the CDR3: TGTGCCAGCAGTTACTCCAGGGCTAGCAATGAGCAGTTCTTC. Its protein is CASSYSRASNEQFF.

V and J are TRBV7-2 and TRBJ1-5; 8 bases fit TRBD1. The CDR3 has 15 amino acids. V was clipped by 5 bases and J by 5 bases; unmatched bases: 8. The germline gives CDR1 SGHTA, CDR2 FQGNSA. The CDR3 nucleotides read TGTGCCAGCAGCATGGGACAGGTCCTGGATCAGCCCCAGCATTTT. As protein: CASSMGQVLDQPQHF.

The J gene is TRBJ1-2, the V gene TRBV7-8; no clear D gene. The germline V gene encodes CDR1 SGHVS and CDR2 FQNEAQ. Trimming took off 3 bases at V and 1 base at J, with 12 bases between the two ends. This CDR3 comprises 15 residues. The CDR3: CASSLAGEVNYGYTF. In DNA, the CDR3 is TGTGCCAGCAGCTTGGCTGGCGAGGTTAACTATGGCTACACCTTC.

The sample holds one count of this clone. J is TRBJ1-4 and V is TRBV5-1; D is perhaps TRBD1 (5 bases). V was clipped by 8 bases and J by 4 bases, with 12 bases between them. From germline, CDR1 is SGHRS and CDR2 YFSETQ. CDR3 length equals 13 residues. In DNA, the CDR3 is TGCGCCAGAGAACAGGTGTTTAATGAAAAACTGTTTTTT. Its protein is CAREQVFNEKLFF.

J is TRBJ1-5 and V is TRBV4-1, with unresolved D. This CDR3 has 13 residues. The germline CDR1 and CDR2 sequences are MGHRA and YSYEKL. Trimming took off 0 bases at V and 3 bases at J, with 3 bases between the two ends. CDR3 protein: CASSQELNQPQHF. The CDR3 coding sequence is TGCGCCAGCAGCCAAGAACTCAATCAGCCCCAGCATTTT.

The rearrangement uses TRBV10-3 and TRBJ2-7; possible D gene TRBD2, 7 bases. V dropped 3 bases and J dropped 5 bases, with 20 bases sitting between them. The V gene's germline CDR1 is ENHRY and CDR2 SYGVKD. CDR3 length equals 16 residues. CDR3 sequence: CAISDTRGAPRNEQYF. CDR3 DNA: TGTGCCATCAGTGATACCCGGGGGGCCCCTAGGAACGAGCAGTACTTC.

The table lists this clone with a count of one. CDR3 residues: CASSPQVVRGTEAFF. CDR3 bases: TGTGCCAGCAGCCCTCAAGTCGTCCGGGGCACTGAAGCTTTCTTT. The V and J genes are TRBV9 and TRBJ1-1; D unclear. Trimming removed 4 bases from V and 4 bases from J, with 17 bases in between. Germline CDR1 is SGDLS and CDR2 is YYNGEE. The CDR3 extends over 15 amino acids.

The chain recombines TRBV7-2 with TRBJ2-7, with 11 bases matching TRBD2. This CDR3 has 19 amino acids. The ends lost 4 bases at V and 4 bases at J; junction bases unmatched: 18. Looked up from germline, CDR1 is SGHTA and CDR2 is FQGNSA. CDR3 DNA sequence: TGTGCCAGCAGCTATAGAAAAAGCCCTAGCGGGGGGTTTGGGTACGAGCAGTACTTC. Its protein product is CASSYRKSPSGGFGYEQYF.

The CDR3 region has the DNA TGTGCCAGCAGCTTGGAACTAGCGGGGGGCCCCCGTAGGGAGCAGTTCTTC. It is translated as CASSLELAGGPRREQFF. The V and J genes are TRBV13 and TRBJ2-1; 12 bases line up with TRBD2. Trimming cost V 3 bases and J 10 bases; bases outside gene matches: 13. The CDR3 consists of 17 residues. Germline lookup yields CDR1 PRHDT and CDR2 FYEKMQ (reference sequence).

The rearrangement links TRBV6-1 to TRBJ2-3; a weak D match, TRBD1 (6 bases). Germline CDR1 is MNHNS and CDR2 is SASEGT. V was trimmed by 1 base and J by 5 bases, leaving 19 bases between them. The CDR3 extends over 17 amino acids. The CDR3 reads CASSEVPPGRGGDTQYF. CDR3 nucleotides: TGTGCCAGCAGTGAAGTTCCCCCGGGCAGGGGTGGAGATACGCAGTATTTT.

This clone was seen only once. This sequence joins TRBV10-3 and TRBJ2-1; 9 nucleotides line up with TRBD1. CDR3 size: 13 residues. The V segment lost 10 bases and the J segment 6 bases; nucleotides outside the gene matches: 7. Germline values: CDR1 ENHRY, CDR2 SYGVKD. CDR3 region: CATQQGASNEQFF. Written as DNA, the CDR3 is TGTGCCACACAACAGGGGGCGAGCAATGAGCAGTTCTTC.

The V gene is TRBV27, the J gene TRBJ1-1, with a weak D call TRBD1 (6 bases). Trimming left V 5 bases short and J 2 bases short, with 15 bases between. This CDR3 comprises 15 residues. Germline V gene data show CDR1 as MNHEY and CDR2 as SMNVEV (reference sequence). CDR3: CASSPEQGINTEAFF. The CDR3 bases are TGTGCCAGCAGTCCGGAGCAGGGGATTAACACTGAAGCTTTCTTT.

This clone was detected only once. This chain links TRBV3-1 (or the pseudogene TRBV3-2) with TRBJ1-5, with D unresolved. The CDR3 extends over 16 amino acids. Germline V CDR1 and CDR2: LGHDT, YNNKEL (reference sequence). The V and J ends lost 4 bases and 0 bases respectively, with 13 bases between them. This CDR3 reads CASSPGVRNSNQPQHF. CDR3 bases: TGTGCCAGCAGCCCCGGCGTGAGGAATAGCAATCAGCCCCAGCATTTT.

V usage is TRBV19 and J usage is TRBJ2-1; D is unclear. Trimming cost V 1 base and J 10 bases, with 20 bases left between them. Looked up from germline, CDR1 is LNHDA and CDR2 is SQIVND (reference sequence). The CDR3 sequence is 16 residues long. In DNA, the CDR3 is TGTGCCAGTAGTATAGGTCGGCTAGTAAACAATGAGGAGCAGTTCTTC. It yields the protein CASSIGRLVNNEEQFF. The whole variable domain, filled in from reference TRBV19 and TRBJ2-1, reads DGGITQSPKYLFRKEGQNVTLSCEQNLNHDAMYWYRQDPGQGLRLIYYSQIVNDFQKGDIAEGYSVSREKKESFPLTVTSAQKNPTAFYLCASSIGRLVNNEEQFFGPGTRLTVL.

The rearrangement links TRBV7-3 to TRBJ1-2; the D gene is possibly TRBD1 (5 bases). This CDR3 has 15 residues. The ends were cut back, 5 bases at V and 7 bases at J, with 20 bases in the middle. Germline-derived CDR1 and CDR2 are SGHTA and FQGTGA. The CDR3 loop reads CASSPFAGEGVGYTF. CDR3 bases: TGTGCCAGCAGCCCCTTTGCGGGGGAAGGGGTTGGCTACACCTTC.

The chain carries TRBV6-5 and TRBJ2-6, with D unresolved. CDR1 and CDR2 (germline): MNHEY, SVGAGI. CDR3 length: 15 residues. V lost 3 bases to trimming and J lost 0 bases, with 6 bases between them. CDR3 in DNA: TGTGCCAGCAGTTATAGAGGCTCTGGGGCCAACGTCCTGACTTTC. This gives the protein CASSYRGSGANVLTF.

The genes are TRBV7-2 and TRBJ2-7; TRBD2 matches at 7 bases. V was clipped by 2 bases and J by 11 bases; unmatched bases: 9. CDR3 length: 13 residues. Per germline, CDR1 SGHTA and CDR2 FQGNSA. The CDR3 DNA reads TGTGCCAGCAGCTTAAATTTTGCGGGGGAGGAGTACTTC. It yields the protein CASSLNFAGEEYF. The full variable domain, with the rest looked up from reference TRBV7-2 and TRBJ2-7, is GAGVSQSPSNKVTEKGKDVELRCDPISGHTALYWYRQSLGQGLEFLIYFQGNSAPDKSGLPSDRFSAERTGGSVSTLTIQRTQQEDSAVYLCASSLNFAGEEYFGPGTRLTVT.

This rearrangement joins TRBV3-1 (or the pseudogene TRBV3-2) to TRBJ2-3, with 8 bases fitting TRBD2. The CDR3 length is 15 residues. Trimming at V came to 4 bases and at J to 1 base, leaving 4 bases not matched to a gene. The germline CDR1 and CDR2 sequences are LGHDT and YNNKEL (reference sequence). The CDR3, as DNA: TGTGCCAGCAGCCGAGCGGGGGCCGGCACAGATACGCAGTATTTT. Residues: CASSRAGAGTDTQYF.

The V and J genes are TRBV5-1 and TRBJ1-6; D is perhaps TRBD1 (6 bases). V lost 6 bases to trimming and J lost 5 bases, with 15 bases between them. Germline V gene sequence: CDR1 SGHRS, CDR2 YFSETQ. The CDR3 consists of 15 residues. CDR3 amino acids: CASTSGDTHNSPLHF. The CDR3 DNA sequence: TGCGCCAGCACCTCTGGGGACACGCATAATTCACCCCTCCACTTT.

The chain employs TRBV5-1 and TRBJ2-5, with 12 bases aligning to TRBD2. Germline V gives CDR1 SGHRS, CDR2 YFSETQ. This CDR3 has 15 amino acids. The J segment lost 4 bases and the V segment lost 4 bases, leaving 5 bases of the junction unmatched. The CDR3 sequence: CASSRQTSGGETQYF. As DNA, the CDR3 is TGCGCCAGCAGCCGCCAGACTAGCGGGGGAGAGACCCAGTACTTC.

J is TRBJ2-1 and V is TRBV7-9; TRBD2 might be the D (6 bases). Trimming removed 1 base from V and 0 bases from J, with 10 bases in between. The CDR3 is 16 amino acids. CDR1 and CDR2 (germline): SEHNR, FQNEAQ (reference sequence). Here the CDR3 reads CASSLDAGSSYNEQFF. The DNA for the CDR3 is TGTGCCAGCAGCTTAGATGCGGGGAGCTCCTACAATGAGCAGTTCTTC.

This chain links TRBV3-1 (or the pseudogene TRBV3-2) with TRBJ1-6; TRBD1 agrees at 7 bases. V was pared by 4 bases and J by 9 bases, with 6 bases of the junction left unmatched. The CDR3 runs to 14 residues. Germline-derived CDR1 and CDR2 are LGHDT and YNNKEL (reference sequence). For the CDR3, the DNA is TGTGCCAGCAGCCCAGGGAACAGGGGTTCACCCCTCCACTTT. As protein: CASSPGNRGSPLHF.

Worth noting for this clone: Other DNA sequences in the sample encode the same CDR3. The rearrangement joins TRBV2 to TRBJ2-3, with 9 bases fitting TRBD1. V lost 6 bases, J lost 5 bases, and 6 bases stayed unmatched. CDR3 length equals 14 residues. Germline CDR1 and CDR2: SNHLY and FYNNEI. CDR3 coding DNA: TGTGCCAGCAGCTTGGACAGGGGAAGAGATACGCAGTATTTT. It codes for CASSLDRGRDTQYF.

The V and J genes are TRBV30 and TRBJ2-3; no clear D gene. V lost 0 bases and J lost 6, with 13 bases in between. Germline loops: CDR1 GTSNPN, CDR2 SVGIG (reference sequence). This CDR3 is built from 14 residues. CDR3: CAWSVPGAPDTQYF. CDR3 DNA sequence: TGTGCCTGGAGTGTACCTGGAGCCCCCGATACGCAGTATTTT.

The V and J genes are TRBV9 and TRBJ1-2; 8 nucleotides agree with TRBD1. V shed 0 bases, J shed 5 bases, and the junction held 6 bases outside the gene matches. The germline CDR1 and CDR2 sequences are SGDLS and YYNGEE. This CDR3 comprises 15 residues. The CDR3 protein is CASSVASGGAYGYTF. The CDR3 region has the DNA TGTGCCAGCAGCGTAGCATCAGGGGGCGCGTATGGCTACACCTTC.

The chain employs TRBV10-1 and TRBJ1-5, with 9 nucleotides matching TRBD1. V dropped 9 bases and J dropped 3; count of bases not matched to a gene: 6. The germline CDR1 and CDR2 sequences are WNHNN and SYGVQD (reference sequence). The CDR3 covers 14 residues. The CDR3 sequence: CARVDRGHNQPQHF. In DNA form, the CDR3 reads TGCGCCAGAGTGGACAGGGGTCACAATCAGCCCCAGCATTTT.

The CDR3 region is CASSLVARTEAFF. The CDR3 DNA is TGTGCCAGCAGCTTGGTAGCAAGGACTGAAGCTTTCTTT. This chain uses TRBV5-4 with TRBJ1-1; D ambiguous. This CDR3 comprises 13 residues. Trimming shortened V by 0 bases and J by 5 bases, and 8 bases separated the two germline ends. The germline gives CDR1 SGHNT, CDR2 YYREEE (reference sequence).

The chain recombines TRBV9 with TRBJ2-7; 8 bases are shared with TRBD1. This CDR3 spans 14 amino acids. V was clipped by 0 bases and J by 3 bases; unmatched bases: 2. CDR1 is SGDLS and CDR2 is YYNGEE in the germline V gene. The CDR3 coding sequence is TGTGCCAGCAGCGTAGCTGGACAGGGCTACGAGCAGTACTTC. This encodes CASSVAGQGYEQYF.

The chain is built from TRBV27 and TRBJ2-2; 10 bases line up with TRBD2. Germline V gene lookup returns CDR1 MNHEY and CDR2 SMNVEV (reference sequence). This CDR3 spans 15 amino acids. V lost 2 bases and J lost 5; bases outside the gene matches: 2. The CDR3 sequence: CASSLLAGATGELFF. CDR3 coding DNA: TGTGCCAGCAGTTTACTAGCGGGGGCTACCGGGGAGCTGTTTTTT.

V gene TRBV6-1 combines with J gene TRBJ2-5; 7 bases are shared with TRBD2. Germline lookup yields CDR1 MNHNS and CDR2 SASEGT. The CDR3 runs 14 residues. J lost 4 bases, V lost 2 bases, and 4 bases had no gene match. The CDR3 is CASSEWWGGETQYF. For the CDR3, the DNA is TGTGCCAGCAGTGAATGGTGGGGGGGAGAGACCCAGTACTTC.